The 23 T cell receptor beta chains given below trace back to one sample, sequenced in a study of shared clonotypes between healthy human individuals. The table came from immunoSEQ multiplex PCR; TCRdb's copy has only in-frame clones and leaves some out. Found here are around 2.5 million clones, 93% of them singletons; the top ten hold 0.36%. The source material was naive CD4+ T cells from PBMCs. This sample's subset: CD45RA+ positively selected. The receptors here all came from a man younger than 30 in good health. Some clones in this sample may be carry-over from other donors' samples.

CDR3 sequence reads: CASSLAVFQTYEQYF. CDR3 bases: TGTGCCAGCAGCTTAGCTGTCTTCCAAACCTACGAGCAGTACTTC. The chain couples TRBV7-2 to TRBJ2-7; D is unclear. Germline values: CDR1 SGHTA, CDR2 FQGNSA. The length of the CDR3 is 15 residues. The ends were cut back, 0 bases at V and 2 bases at J, with 11 bases in the middle.

The chain has TRBV5-1 and TRBJ2-3; the match to TRBD1 covers 8 bases. The junction had 4 bases not matched to a gene; V was cut back by 2 bases and J by 5 bases. The CDR3 contains 14 residues. The germline gives CDR1 SGHRS, CDR2 YFSETQ. The CDR3 DNA is TGCGCCAGCAGCTTTACCGGGACAGGAGATACGCAGTATTTT. Protein sequence: CASSFTGTGDTQYF.

The gene calls are TRBV5-4 and TRBJ1-1; D may be TRBD1 (5 bases). V lost 0 bases and J 4 bases, leaving 16 bases between the germline ends. CDR1 and CDR2 from the germline V gene are SGHNT and YYREEE (reference sequence). CDR3 size: 16 residues. The CDR3 DNA sequence: TGTGCCAGCAGCTTGGAAGTAGGGGTAAGGGGCACTGAAGCTTTCTTT. Its translation is CASSLEVGVRGTEAFF.

The rearrangement links TRBV4-3 to TRBJ2-2; tentatively, D is TRBD2 (6 bases). This CDR3 region has 16 residues. V lost 4 bases and J 0 bases, leaving 12 bases between the germline ends. CDR1 and CDR2 from the germline V gene are LGHNA and YSLEER. The CDR3 spells CASSPLAGTNTGELFF. CDR3 DNA: TGCGCCAGCAGCCCGTTGGCGGGGACGAACACCGGGGAGCTGTTTTTT.

This rearrangement joins TRBV19 to TRBJ2-1; tentatively, D is TRBD1 (5 bases). With 5 bases removed from V and 0 bases from J, the gap between germline ends came to 8 bases. There are 14 residues in the CDR3. Per germline, CDR1 LNHDA and CDR2 SQIVND (reference sequence). In nucleotides, the CDR3 is TGTGCCAGTAGTTGGCAGGGCTCCTACAATGAGCAGTTCTTC. Its translation is CASSWQGSYNEQFF.

V gene TRBV19 combines with J gene TRBJ2-1; 8 bases agree with TRBD2. Trimming cost V 7 bases and J 9 bases; bases outside gene matches: 23. Germline assignment: CDR1 LNHDA and CDR2 SQIVND (reference sequence). The CDR3 is 18 residues long. The DNA for the CDR3 is TGTGCCAGTACTAAACCCCCCCGAGCGGGAGCGGTAAGGGGTGAGCAGTTCTTC. Its protein is CASTKPPRAGAVRGEQFF.

This clone was picked up one time. As DNA, the CDR3 is TGTGCCAGTAGTTGGGGGAGATCGGCCTACAATGAGCAGTTCTTC. The encoded protein is CASSWGRSAYNEQFF. The rearrangement links TRBV19 to TRBJ2-1; D may match TRBD1 or TRBD2 (5 bases each). V dropped 5 bases and J dropped 2 bases, with 13 bases sitting between them. The CDR3 runs to 15 residues. Germline values: CDR1 LNHDA, CDR2 SQIVND (reference sequence).

This chain connects TRBV5-1 to TRBJ2-1, with 10 bases aligning to TRBD2. The CDR3 is 16 amino acids. The germline V gene encodes CDR1 SGHRS and CDR2 YFSETQ. Trimming at V came to 4 bases and at J to 3 bases, leaving 7 bases not matched to a gene. This chain's CDR3 is CASSGRTSGFYNEQFF. The CDR3 coding sequence is TGCGCCAGCAGCGGCCGGACTAGCGGCTTCTACAATGAGCAGTTCTTC.

The chain couples TRBV28 to TRBJ1-5, with D perhaps matching TRBD1 (6 bases). Per germline, CDR1 MDHEN and CDR2 SYDVKM. Trimming pared 5 bases from V and 4 bases from J, leaving 18 bases between. The CDR3 contains 16 residues. CDR3 sequence reads: CASSPHGQGRNQPQHF. The CDR3 DNA reads as TGTGCCAGCAGTCCCCATGGGCAGGGGCGAAATCAGCCCCAGCATTTT.

The V and J genes are TRBV5-6 and TRBJ2-2; D is uncertain. Trimming removed 3 bases at V and 3 bases at J, with 9 bases between. The germline CDR1 and CDR2 sequences are SGHDT and YYEEEE. This CDR3 spans 14 amino acids. The CDR3 DNA reads as TGTGCCAGCAGCTCCGGGTTTGACACCGGGGAGCTGTTTTTT. As protein: CASSSGFDTGELFF. Using reference TRBV5-6 and TRBJ2-2 for the parts outside the CDR3, the full variable domain is DAGVTQSPTHLIKTRGQQVTLRCSPKSGHDTVSWYQQALGQGPQFIFQYYEEEERQRGNFPDRFSGHQFPNYSSELNVNALLLGDSALYLCASSSGFDTGELFFGEGSRLTVL.

The chain links TRBV28 to TRBJ1-1; D ambiguous. The germline V gene encodes CDR1 MDHEN and CDR2 SYDVKM. The CDR3 has 14 amino acids. The V gene lost 6 bases and the J gene lost 3 bases, with 14 bases spanning the gap. CDR3 loop: CASRARGYDTEAFF. The CDR3 DNA is TGTGCCAGCAGGGCGCGAGGGTACGACACTGAAGCTTTCTTT.

The chain links TRBV25-1 to TRBJ2-3; no firm D call. Germline-derived CDR1 and CDR2 are MGHDK and SYGVNS. Trimming removed 4 bases from V and 1 base from J, with 9 bases in between. This CDR3 is 14 amino acids long. CDR3 protein: CASSGLGRTDTQYF. DNA for the CDR3: TGTGCCAGCAGTGGTCTCGGACGCACAGATACGCAGTATTTT.

In DNA, the CDR3 is TGTGCCAGCAGTCTAGGACAGGGAAATGGGCTTAACTATGGCTACACCTTC. Translating gives CASSLGQGNGLNYGYTF. The chain links TRBV7-3 to TRBJ1-2, with 8 bases matching TRBD1. Germline CDR1 is SGHTA and CDR2 is FQGTGA. The junction had 13 bases not matched to a gene; V was cut back by 6 bases and J by 1 base. The length of the CDR3 is 17 residues.

J is TRBJ1-2 and V is TRBV7-2, with D perhaps matching TRBD1 (5 bases). The length of the CDR3 is 16 residues. The germline V gene encodes CDR1 SGHTA and CDR2 FQGNSA. V was pared by 5 bases and J by 3 bases, with 19 bases between. The CDR3: CASSTSGQGRYYGYTF. The CDR3 bases are TGTGCCAGCAGCACCTCAGGACAAGGGAGATACTATGGCTACACCTTC.

The chain uses TRBV9 and TRBJ1-3; TRBD1 might be the D (6 bases). V lost 5 bases and J lost 3, with 12 bases in between. This CDR3 is 14 amino acids long. Looked up from germline, CDR1 is SGDLS and CDR2 is YYNGEE. CDR3 DNA sequence: TGTGCCAGCAGTGTCAGGGGTAATGGAAACACCATATATTTT. It codes for CASSVRGNGNTIYF.

This chain links TRBV6-1 with TRBJ2-1; D call uncertain. CDR3 length: 12 amino acids. The germline V gene encodes CDR1 MNHNS and CDR2 SASEGT. Deletions cut 6 bases from V and 2 bases from J, with 5 bases between. The CDR3 is CASSPPYNEQFF. The CDR3 coding sequence is TGTGCCAGCAGCCCCCCCTACAATGAGCAGTTCTTC.

V and J are TRBV28 and TRBJ2-5, with 7 bases that match TRBD2. Germline V gives CDR1 MDHEN, CDR2 SYDVKM. The J segment lost 5 bases and the V segment lost 5 bases, leaving 5 bases of the junction unmatched. The CDR3 extends over 13 amino acids. DNA for the CDR3: TGTGCCAGCAGTCCACTAGCGACGGAGACCCAGTACTTC. It encodes CASSPLATETQYF.

The chain links TRBV10-1 to TRBJ2-3; 12 positions agree with TRBD2. Germline-derived CDR1 and CDR2 are WNHNN and SYGVQD (reference sequence). This CDR3 has 17 residues. Trimming removed 0 bases from V and 7 bases from J; junction bases left unmatched: 8. CDR3: CASSESFGLAGMNTQYF. DNA for the CDR3: TGCGCCAGCAGTGAGTCTTTTGGACTAGCGGGAATGAATACGCAGTATTTT.

The chain joins TRBV19 to TRBJ2-1; no clear D. The CDR3 extends over 16 amino acids. The V end lost 3 bases, the J end lost 1 base, and 13 bases lay between the germline ends. Germline assignment: CDR1 LNHDA and CDR2 SQIVND (reference sequence). CDR3 residues: CASSIVGWRSYNEQFF. The CDR3 DNA is TGTGCCAGTAGTATTGTGGGTTGGCGGTCCTACAATGAGCAGTTCTTC. The full variable domain, completed using reference TRBV19 and TRBJ2-1, is DGGITQSPKYLFRKEGQNVTLSCEQNLNHDAMYWYRQDPGQGLRLIYYSQIVNDFQKGDIAEGYSVSREKKESFPLTVTSAQKNPTAFYLCASSIVGWRSYNEQFFGPGTRLTVL.

This chain connects TRBV5-1 to TRBJ2-4; weak D call: TRBD1 (6 bases). The CDR3 is 14 residues long. CDR1 and CDR2 from the germline V gene are SGHRS and YFSETQ. Trimming took off 4 bases at V and 3 bases at J, with 11 bases between the two ends. CDR3 nucleotide sequence: TGCGCCAGCAGCCCGGACAGCTTCAAAAACATTCAGTACTTC. Protein: CASSPDSFKNIQYF.

The chain links TRBV20-1 to TRBJ2-1, with D unresolved. Trimming stripped 8 bases from V and 6 bases from J, with 11 bases between. This CDR3 spans 11 amino acids. Germline CDR1 is DFQATT and CDR2 is SNEGSKA (reference sequence). The CDR3 region is CSPPRVNEQFF. The CDR3 coding sequence is TGCAGTCCCCCAAGGGTCAATGAGCAGTTCTTC.

The chain is built from TRBV4-1 and TRBJ2-5, with TRBD2 matching over 12 bases. The junction had 10 bases not matched to a gene; V was cut back by 1 base and J by 4 bases. The CDR3 runs to 18 residues. Per germline, CDR1 MGHRA and CDR2 YSYEKL. CDR3 amino acids: CASSQGSRLAGERETQYF. For the CDR3, the DNA is TGCGCCAGCAGCCAAGGTTCGAGACTAGCGGGAGAGAGAGAGACCCAGTACTTC.

V gene TRBV6-6 combines with J gene TRBJ2-3, with 7 positions matching TRBD2. Germline V gene data show CDR1 as MNHNY and CDR2 as SVGAGI (reference sequence). J lost 4 bases, V lost 7 bases, and 8 bases had no gene match. This CDR3 is 14 amino acids long. The CDR3 loop is CASTRWGGADTQYF. DNA for the CDR3: TGTGCCAGCACCAGATGGGGGGGAGCAGATACGCAGTATTTT.